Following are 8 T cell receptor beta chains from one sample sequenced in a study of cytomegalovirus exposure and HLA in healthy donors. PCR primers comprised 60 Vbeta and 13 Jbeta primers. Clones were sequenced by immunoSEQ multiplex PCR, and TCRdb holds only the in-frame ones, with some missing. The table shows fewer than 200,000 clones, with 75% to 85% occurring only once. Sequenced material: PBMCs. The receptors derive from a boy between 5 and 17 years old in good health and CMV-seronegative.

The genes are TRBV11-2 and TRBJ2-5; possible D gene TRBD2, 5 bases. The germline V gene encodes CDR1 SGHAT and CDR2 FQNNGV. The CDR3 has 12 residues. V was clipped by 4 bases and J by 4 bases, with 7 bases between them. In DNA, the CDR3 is TGTGCCAGCAGCTGGGCGGGAGAGACCCAGTACTTC. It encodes CASSWAGETQYF.

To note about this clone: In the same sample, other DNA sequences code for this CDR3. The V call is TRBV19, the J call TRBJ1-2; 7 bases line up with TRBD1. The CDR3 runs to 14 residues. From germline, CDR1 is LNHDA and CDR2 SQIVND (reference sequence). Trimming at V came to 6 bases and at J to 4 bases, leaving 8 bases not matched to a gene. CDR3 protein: CASSMGTEFYGYTF. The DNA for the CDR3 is TGTGCCAGTAGCATGGGGACAGAGTTCTATGGCTACACCTTC.

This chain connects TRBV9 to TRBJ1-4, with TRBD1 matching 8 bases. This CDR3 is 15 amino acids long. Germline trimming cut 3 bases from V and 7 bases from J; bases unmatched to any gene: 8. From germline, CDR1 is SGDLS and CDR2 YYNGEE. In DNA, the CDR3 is TGTGCCAGCAGCGCACCTTCAGGGGGCGTTGAAAAACTGTTTTTT. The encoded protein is CASSAPSGGVEKLFF.

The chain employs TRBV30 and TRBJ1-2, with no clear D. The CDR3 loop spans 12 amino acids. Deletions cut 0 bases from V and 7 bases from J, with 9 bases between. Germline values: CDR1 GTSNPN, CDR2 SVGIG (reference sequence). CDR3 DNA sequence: TGTGCCTGGAGTGTTGGAGGGTTTGGCTACACCTTC. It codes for CAWSVGGFGYTF.

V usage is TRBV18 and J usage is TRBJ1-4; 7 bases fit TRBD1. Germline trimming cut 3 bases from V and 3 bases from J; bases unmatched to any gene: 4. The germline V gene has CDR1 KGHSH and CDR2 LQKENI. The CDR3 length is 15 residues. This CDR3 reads CASSPTGMPNEKLFF. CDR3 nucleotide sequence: TGTGCCAGCTCACCGACAGGGATGCCTAATGAAAAACTGTTTTTT.

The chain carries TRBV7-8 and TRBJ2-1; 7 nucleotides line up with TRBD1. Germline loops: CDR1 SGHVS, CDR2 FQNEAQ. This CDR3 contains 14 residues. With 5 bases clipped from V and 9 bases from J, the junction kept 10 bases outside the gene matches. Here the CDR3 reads CASSALQGRGEQFF. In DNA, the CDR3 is TGTGCCAGCAGCGCATTACAGGGGAGAGGTGAGCAGTTCTTC.

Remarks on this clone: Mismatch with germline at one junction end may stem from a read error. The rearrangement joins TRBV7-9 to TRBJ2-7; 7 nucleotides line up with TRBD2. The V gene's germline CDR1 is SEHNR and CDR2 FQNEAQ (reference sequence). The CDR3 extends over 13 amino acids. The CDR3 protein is CATSMSLAAEQYF. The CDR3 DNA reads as TGTGCCACCAGCATGTCGCTAGCGGCCGAGCAGTACTTC.

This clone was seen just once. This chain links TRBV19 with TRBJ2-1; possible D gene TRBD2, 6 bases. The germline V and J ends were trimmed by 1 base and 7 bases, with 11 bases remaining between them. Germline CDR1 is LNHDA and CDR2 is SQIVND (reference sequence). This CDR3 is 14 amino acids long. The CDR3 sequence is CASSIVGLWNEQFF. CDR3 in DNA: TGTGCCAGTAGTATAGTGGGACTTTGGAATGAGCAGTTCTTC.